This T cell receptor (beta chain) is drawn from a study of PD-1 blockade in mismatch repair-deficient tumors. Study in general: Patients had over 10 mismatch repair-deficient cancer types, all previously treated and progressing. Study findings and constraints: After pembrolizumab, tumor-resident clones rose rapidly, then generally contracted before radiologic responses.

Every patient had mismatch repair deficiency by PCR or immunohistochemistry. TCR sequencing covered three patients who responded to pembrolizumab. Libraries were prepared by immunoSEQ multiplex PCR; TCRdb keeps only in-frame clonotypes and omits some of them. The sample holds tens of thousands of clones, approximately 80% seen once. J gave up 4 bases and V 3 bases, and 0 bases lay outside the gene matches. CDR1 and CDR2 (germline): LNHDA, SQIVND (reference sequence). This CDR3 spans 13 amino acids. In regard to this clone: Antigen unknown.

This material consisted of peripheral blood, taken 44 weeks after starting pembrolizumab. The sequence was obtained from an adult with mismatch repair-deficient cancer. This chain connects TRBV19 to TRBJ2-1, with 7 bases that match TRBD1. CDR3 protein: CASSMGQYNEQFF. For the CDR3, the DNA is TGTGCCAGTAGTATGGGACAGTACAATGAGCAGTTCTTC.